The 28 T cell receptor beta chains below were found in one sample sequenced in a study of naive and memory T cell subsets. Study findings and constraints: Possibly reflecting memory cells re-expressing CD45RA, a few larger clonotypes occurred in naive repertoires, especially CD8.

No antigens are known for them. Both TRBC1 and TRBC2 were covered by a beta constant-region primer of two equimolar oligonucleotides. Four rounds of PCR amplified the ligated cDNA using nested alpha and beta constant-region primers plus SP2. Using its own MiXCR run on the UMI-ligation and nested PCR reads, TCRdb lists one record per CDR3 protein. Counted here are approximately 140,000 distinct CDR3 sequences, 22% occurring once; the ten biggest clones make up roughly 0.1%. The sample taken for sequencing was naive CD4+ T cells from blood. The receptors were sampled from a human donor in good health.

This clonotype was seen only a few times. This chain connects TRBV24-1 to TRBJ2-3; D is possibly TRBD1 or TRBD2 (5 bases each). CDR1 is KGHDR and CDR2 is SFDVKD in the germline V gene. Trimming took off 10 bases at V and 2 bases at J, with 12 bases between the two ends. The CDR3 spans 13 residues. CDR3 amino acids: CATGPGPTDTQYF. The CDR3 coding sequence is TGTGCCACTGGTCCGGGGCCCACAGATACGCAGTATTTT.

The rearrangement joins TRBV28 to TRBJ2-7; D possibly matches TRBD1 or TRBD2 (5 bases each). V dropped 1 base and J dropped 3 bases, with 10 bases sitting between them. CDR1 MDHEN and CDR2 SYDVKM come from the germline V gene. CDR3 size: 14 residues. The CDR3 DNA follows: TGTGCCAGCAGTTTATCAGGGAGTATCTACGAGCAGTACTTC. As protein: CASSLSGSIYEQYF. The complete variable domain, with remaining parts taken from reference TRBV28 and TRBJ2-7, reads DVKVTQSSRYLVKRTGEKVFLECVQDMDHENMFWYRQDPGLGLRLIYFSYDVKMKEKGDIPEGYSVSREKKERFSLILESASTNQTSMYLCASSLSGSIYEQYFGPGTRLTVT.

This clonotype was picked up many times. The chain employs TRBV9 and TRBJ1-6, with D tentatively TRBD1 (5 bases). This CDR3 is 16 amino acids long. In germline, CDR1 is SGDLS, CDR2 YYNGEE. Trimming cost V 0 bases and J 7 bases, with 14 bases left between them. In nucleotides, the CDR3 is TGTGCCAGCAGCGTAGGCTCGTCTGGGGGGAATTCACCCCTCCACTTT. Its protein is CASSVGSSGGNSPLHF.

This clonotype has more than one count but fewer than ten. The chain uses TRBV5-1 and TRBJ2-1; TRBD2 aligns across 14 bases. The CDR3 consists of 14 residues. From germline, CDR1 is SGHRS and CDR2 YFSETQ. J was trimmed by 11 bases and V by 4 bases; bases with no gene match: 5. In DNA form, the CDR3 reads TGCGCCAGCAGCCCCGGGACTAGCGGGAGACAGCAGTTCTTC. Translated: CASSPGTSGRQQFF.

The chain employs TRBV11-2 and TRBJ2-1; D possibly corresponds to TRBD2 (6 bases). Germline V CDR1 and CDR2: SGHAT, FQNNGV. The V gene lost 4 bases and the J gene lost 8 bases, with 24 bases spanning the gap. The CDR3 covers 17 residues. Here the CDR3 reads CASSYRALPEGGDEQFF. CDR3 nucleotide sequence: TGTGCCAGCAGCTATCGAGCCCTTCCCGAGGGAGGCGATGAGCAGTTCTTC.

The chain carries TRBV12-3 or TRBV12-4 and TRBJ1-3; D is possibly TRBD1 (5 bases). This CDR3 has 13 residues. V lost 7 bases, J lost 9 bases, and 16 bases lay in between. This CDR3 reads CASTREDGRTIYF. Written as DNA, the CDR3 is TGTGCCAGCACCAGGGAGGACGGTCGCACCATATATTTT.

This clonotype was detected only a few times. The V gene is TRBV7-9, the J gene TRBJ2-7; no definite D call. The germline V gene has CDR1 SEHNR and CDR2 FQNEAQ (reference sequence). V lost 6 bases to trimming and J lost 6 bases, with 12 bases between them. CDR3 length equals 12 residues. CDR3 region: CASSRASREQYF. In nucleotides, the CDR3 is TGTGCCAGCAGTCGGGCGAGTCGCGAGCAGTACTTC.

V usage is TRBV5-6 and J usage is TRBJ1-1, with 12 bases that match TRBD1. V shed 2 bases, J shed 8 bases, and the junction held 10 bases outside the gene matches. The germline CDR1 and CDR2 sequences are SGHDT and YYEEEE. The CDR3 extends over 16 amino acids. This CDR3 reads CASSFRTGTGGTEAFF. The CDR3 DNA is TGTGCCAGCAGCTTCAGGACCGGGACAGGGGGCACGGAAGCTTTCTTT.

This clonotype has only a few counts. The chain employs TRBV27 and TRBJ2-1, with D unclear. Between the trimmed V and J ends, which lost 3 bases and 0 bases, there was a span of 18 bases. CDR3 length: 18 amino acids. Germline CDR1 reads MNHEY; CDR2 reads SMNVEV (reference sequence). The CDR3 DNA sequence: TGTGCCAGCAGTTTCGTCAGGCCTATACCGAGCTCCTACAATGAGCAGTTCTTC. Amino acid sequence: CASSFVRPIPSSYNEQFF.

This chain connects TRBV6-6 to TRBJ2-5, with D perhaps matching TRBD1 (7 bases). V was shortened by 0 bases and J by 4 bases, with 15 bases between the two germline ends. There are 16 residues in the CDR3. Looked up from germline, CDR1 is MNHNY and CDR2 is SVGAGI (reference sequence). CDR3 nucleotides: TGTGCCAGCAGTTACTCGCCCCCAGGGGGGTCAGAGACCCAGTACTTC. Protein: CASSYSPPGGSETQYF.

The chain carries TRBV6-1 and TRBJ1-1; D uncertain. The germline V gene has CDR1 MNHNS and CDR2 SASEGT. Trimming cost V 2 bases and J 8 bases, with 12 bases left between them. The CDR3 consists of 13 residues. The CDR3 DNA is TGTGCCAGCAGTGAAAGACATTCACAGGAAGCTTTCTTT. It is translated as CASSERHSQEAFF.

This clonotype showed up just a few times. This chain uses TRBV13 with TRBJ1-3; D remains ambiguous. This CDR3 region has 13 residues. The V gene lost 9 bases and the J gene lost 0 bases, with 9 bases spanning the gap. Per the germline V gene, CDR1 is PRHDT and CDR2 is FYEKMQ (reference sequence). CDR3 loop: CASSKYSGNTIYF. The CDR3 region has the DNA TGTGCCAGTTCGAAATACTCTGGAAACACCATATATTTT.

This clonotype has a count of ten or more. The gene calls are TRBV19 and TRBJ2-1, with D perhaps TRBD1 (5 bases). CDR1 is LNHDA, CDR2 SQIVND, per germline (reference sequence). This CDR3 comprises 14 residues. V lost 2 bases and J 1 base, leaving 6 bases between the germline ends. DNA of the CDR3: TGTGCCAGTAGTATACAGGGATCCTACAATGAGCAGTTCTTC. As protein: CASSIQGSYNEQFF.

This clonotype was found many times. The J gene is TRBJ2-7, the V gene TRBV29-1; either TRBD1 or TRBD2 may fit D (5 bases each). Trimming took off 7 bases at V and 2 bases at J, with 12 bases between the two ends. The CDR3 is 12 residues long. CDR1 is SQVTM, CDR2 ANQGSEA, per germline. The CDR3 sequence is CSGGWDAYEQYF. In DNA, the CDR3 is TGCAGCGGGGGCTGGGACGCCTACGAGCAGTACTTC.

The chain uses TRBV24-1 and TRBJ1-5, with D possibly matching TRBD1 (6 bases). Germline V gene data show CDR1 as KGHDR and CDR2 as SFDVKD. The CDR3 consists of 15 residues. The V end lost 4 bases, the J end lost 2 bases, and 11 bases lay between the germline ends. The CDR3 sequence is CATSEAQGGNQPQHF. CDR3 DNA: TGTGCCACCAGTGAAGCACAGGGAGGCAATCAGCCCCAGCATTTT.

The CDR3 sequence: CASSPGVRLSYEQYF. The CDR3 DNA reads as TGTGCCAGCAGCCCGGGGGTCCGTCTTTCCTACGAGCAGTACTTC. The J gene is TRBJ2-7, the V gene TRBV7-9; D might be TRBD2 (6 bases). The CDR3 contains 15 residues. Germline CDR1 SEHNR, CDR2 FQNEAQ (reference sequence). V gave up 5 bases and J gave up 1 base, with 15 bases separating them.

Only a few counts were recorded for this clonotype. CDR3 residues: CASSAIPNTEAFF. In nucleotides, the CDR3 is TGTGCCAGCAGTGCAATCCCCAACACTGAAGCTTTCTTT. The chain has TRBV6-4 and TRBJ1-1; no clear D. From germline, CDR1 is MRHNA and CDR2 SNTAGT. There are 13 residues in the CDR3. Trimming removed 4 bases at V and 2 bases at J, with 8 bases between.

This clonotype was seen ten or more times. The gene calls are TRBV6-5 and TRBJ2-6, with unresolved D. This CDR3 is 16 amino acids long. Germline V gives CDR1 MNHEY, CDR2 SVGAGI. Trimming shortened V by 5 bases and J by 1 base, and 12 bases separated the two germline ends. The CDR3 sequence: CASSLDPGSGANVLTF. The CDR3 bases are TGTGCCAGCAGTCTCGACCCGGGTTCTGGGGCCAACGTCCTGACTTTC.

The chain employs TRBV28 and TRBJ1-4; maybe TRBD1 (5 bases). Germline values: CDR1 MDHEN, CDR2 SYDVKM. The CDR3 consists of 15 residues. Trimming took 5 bases from V and 4 from J, leaving 14 bases between them. The CDR3 nucleotides are TGTGCCAGCAGTCGAACCGGGACGGATAATGAAAAACTGTTTTTT. Amino acid sequence: CASSRTGTDNEKLFF. The whole variable domain, filled in from reference TRBV28 and TRBJ1-4, reads DVKVTQSSRYLVKRTGEKVFLECVQDMDHENMFWYRQDPGLGLRLIYFSYDVKMKEKGDIPEGYSVSREKKERFSLILESASTNQTSMYLCASSRTGTDNEKLFFGSGTQLSVL.

The gene calls are TRBV27 and TRBJ1-2; possible D gene TRBD1, 5 bases. The CDR3 has 13 amino acids. In germline, CDR1 is MNHEY, CDR2 SMNVEV (reference sequence). With 5 bases removed from V and 7 bases from J, the gap between germline ends came to 14 bases. CDR3 protein: CASSPRGARGYTF. The CDR3 DNA is TGTGCCAGCAGTCCTCGTGGGGCGCGTGGCTACACCTTC.

This clonotype was seen more than once but under ten times. The chain combines TRBV7-9 with TRBJ2-7; a possible D gene is TRBD1 (5 bases). V was shortened by 2 bases and J by 3 bases, with 11 bases between the two germline ends. Germline CDR1 reads SEHNR; CDR2 reads FQNEAQ (reference sequence). The CDR3 sequence is 14 residues long. Written as DNA, the CDR3 is TGTGCCAGCAGCTTAATCGGCAGGGTCTACGAGCAGTACTTC. Its translation is CASSLIGRVYEQYF.

This sequence joins TRBV7-6 and TRBJ1-4; TRBD1 might be the D (5 bases). V lost 3 bases, J lost 0 bases, and 20 bases lay in between. From germline, CDR1 is SGHVS and CDR2 FNYEAQ. This CDR3 region has 19 residues. The CDR3 DNA follows: TGTGCCAGCAGCTTGGGCACCAGGTCGGGGACTGCAACTAATGAAAAACTGTTTTTT. Protein: CASSLGTRSGTATNEKLFF.

This chain connects TRBV10-3 to TRBJ2-5; 11 bases agree with TRBD1. V shed 4 bases and J 4 bases; nucleotides not matched to a gene: 2. Germline CDR1 is ENHRY and CDR2 is SYGVKD. The CDR3 has 14 amino acids. CDR3 loop: CAISGTGGLETQYF. Here the CDR3 DNA reads TGTGCCATCAGTGGGACAGGGGGCCTAGAGACCCAGTACTTC.

CDR3 nucleotides: TGTGCCAGCAGCTTGGGCAAGCTCTACGAGCAGTACTTC. Translated, it gives CASSLGKLYEQYF. The rearrangement joins TRBV7-2 to TRBJ2-7; D uncertain. The V and J ends lost 3 bases and 3 bases respectively, with 9 bases between them. The length of the CDR3 is 13 residues. In germline, CDR1 is SGHTA, CDR2 FQGNSA.

J is TRBJ1-4 and V is TRBV2; no clear D gene. The CDR3 loop spans 13 amino acids. Germline V lookup: CDR1 SNHLY, CDR2 FYNNEI. Trimming took off 10 bases at V and 6 bases at J, with 15 bases between the two ends. This CDR3 reads CATKNIRDEKLFF. Written as DNA, the CDR3 is TGTGCCACCAAAAACATTAGAGATGAAAAACTGTTTTTT. The variable domain in full, completed from reference TRBV2 and TRBJ1-4, reads EPEVTQTPSHQVTQMGQEVILRCVPISNHLYFYWYRQILGQKVEFLVSFYNNEISEKSEIFDDQFSVERPDGSNFTLKIRSTKLEDSAMYFCATKNIRDEKLFFGSGTQLSVL.

This clonotype occurred many times. The J gene is TRBJ2-3, the V gene TRBV29-1, with TRBD2 identical over 9 bases. The CDR3 is 17 residues long. Trimming removed 4 bases from V and 0 bases from J; junction bases left unmatched: 11. Germline assignment: CDR1 SQVTM and CDR2 ANQGSEA. Here the CDR3 reads CSVVLYGLAGSTDTQYF. The CDR3 region has the DNA TGCAGCGTTGTCTTATATGGGCTAGCGGGGAGCACAGATACGCAGTATTTT.

The chain is built from TRBV12-3 or TRBV12-4 and TRBJ1-1; 8 bases are shared with TRBD1. The CDR3 contains 20 residues. The ends lost 2 bases at V and 1 base at J; junction bases unmatched: 18. The CDR3 DNA follows: TGTGCCAGCAGTTTATACTTCCCCGGACAGGGTAATTTCCGGAACACTGAAGCTTTCTTT. This encodes CASSLYFPGQGNFRNTEAFF.

Only a few counts were recorded for this clonotype. This chain uses TRBV11-2 with TRBJ2-3; 9 bases fit TRBD2. The length of the CDR3 is 18 residues. With 2 bases clipped from V and 4 bases from J, the junction kept 13 bases outside the gene matches. CDR1 is SGHAT, CDR2 FQNNGV, per germline. CDR3 loop: CASSLPPASGISADTQYF. In DNA form, the CDR3 reads TGTGCCAGCAGCTTACCCCCGGCTAGCGGGATTTCTGCAGATACGCAGTATTTT.